These 20 T cell receptor beta chains came from one sample sequenced in a study of patients and donors after allogeneic stem cell transplantation. TCRdb reprocessed the RT-PCR reads with MiXCR, giving one entry per CDR3 protein. The table has roughly 880,000 distinct CDR3 sequences, around 17% seen once. The material sequenced was blood, either unsorted or a sorted T cell fraction (not recorded which). The receptors here all came from a human donor who was either an allogeneic HSCT recipient or a stem cell or donor lymphocyte infusion donor (not recorded which). It is not recorded whose cells these are; they may come from a transplant donor.

The chain has TRBV3-1 and TRBJ2-1, with D perhaps matching TRBD2 (6 bases). Trimming stripped 0 bases from V and 6 bases from J, with 15 bases between. The CDR3 extends over 16 amino acids. Per the germline V gene, CDR1 is LGHDT and CDR2 is YNNKEL (reference sequence). The CDR3 here is CASSQEGGMGFNEQFF. The CDR3 nucleotides are TGTGCCAGCAGCCAAGAGGGCGGGATGGGGTTCAATGAGCAGTTCTTC.

This clonotype was detected a few times. The chain employs TRBV12-3 or TRBV12-4 and TRBJ2-2, with 15 positions matching TRBD2. The CDR3 contains 18 residues. V was clipped by 2 bases and J by 5 bases; unmatched bases: 6. CDR3 nucleotides: TGTGCCAGCAGTTTATGGACTAGCGGGAGGGGAGGGACCGGGGAGCTGTTTTTT. Translation gives CASSLWTSGRGGTGELFF.

This clonotype was seen repeatedly, ten times or more. The junction departs from germline at one end; a sequencing error may be responsible. The chain has TRBV5-1 and TRBJ2-3; TRBD2 aligns across 10 bases. CDR3 length equals 15 residues. CDR1 is SGHRS and CDR2 is YFSETQ in the germline V gene. The CDR3 protein is CASSPGLAGADTQYF. The CDR3 coding sequence is TGTGCCAGCAGTCCCGGGCTAGCGGGAGCAGATACGCAGTATTTT.

CDR3 nucleotides: TGTGCCAGCAGCCCTCATAACTGGAACATTCAGTACTTC. This encodes CASSPHNWNIQYF. The chain links TRBV9 to TRBJ2-4; no firm D call. The CDR3 length is 13 residues. Per germline, CDR1 SGDLS and CDR2 YYNGEE. Between the trimmed V and J ends, which lost 4 bases and 7 bases, there was a span of 12 bases.

V is TRBV9 and J is TRBJ2-7; 8 bases align to TRBD2. The V gene's germline CDR1 is SGDLS and CDR2 YYNGEE. This CDR3 comprises 14 residues. V gave up 4 bases and J gave up 7 bases; unmatched junction bases: 10. The CDR3: CASSFGLASGEQYF. In nucleotides, the CDR3 is TGTGCCAGCAGCTTTGGACTAGCCTCAGGGGAGCAGTACTTC.

The rearrangement uses TRBV4-2 and TRBJ1-5; D is ambiguous. There are 18 residues in the CDR3. V gave up 4 bases and J gave up 5 bases, with 24 bases separating them. CDR1 and CDR2 (germline): LGHNA, YNFKEQ. The CDR3 loop reads CASSPSPPVGRWYQPQHF. The CDR3 nucleotides read TGTGCCAGCAGCCCAAGCCCCCCAGTCGGGAGATGGTATCAGCCCCAGCATTTT.

The J gene is TRBJ2-7, the V gene TRBV2; TRBD1 agrees at 8 bases. Germline values: CDR1 SNHLY, CDR2 FYNNEI. This CDR3 spans 13 amino acids. The V segment lost 8 bases and the J segment 6 bases; nucleotides outside the gene matches: 9. In nucleotides, the CDR3 is TGTGCCAGCCACGGTGACAGGGGTGCCGAGCAGTACTTC. It is translated as CASHGDRGAEQYF.

This clonotype has just a few counts. This chain links TRBV20-1 with TRBJ1-3; D not certain. Germline V gene sequence: CDR1 DFQATT, CDR2 SNEGSKA (reference sequence). The CDR3 consists of 15 residues. V was shortened by 0 bases and J by 0 bases, with 9 bases between the two germline ends. CDR3 in DNA: TGCAGTGCTAGAGATAAGGAACGCTCTGGAAACACCATATATTTT. Its translation is CSARDKERSGNTIYF.

In its sample, this clonotype was seen a few times. V and J are TRBV20-1 and TRBJ2-7; TRBD1 is a possible D gene (6 bases). V was shortened by 8 bases and J by 2 bases, with 16 bases between the two germline ends. The CDR3 runs to 13 residues. Germline CDR1 is DFQATT and CDR2 is SNEGSKA (reference sequence). CDR3 residues: CSPHTRGTYEQYF. The CDR3 DNA reads TGCAGTCCGCACACCAGGGGTACCTACGAGCAGTACTTC.

The chain employs TRBV4-3 and TRBJ1-6; a weak D match, TRBD1 (6 bases). CDR3 length equals 17 residues. Germline values: CDR1 LGHNA, CDR2 YSLEER. V was shortened by 4 bases and J by 9 bases, with 22 bases between the two germline ends. The CDR3 loop is CASSLERGGGNGSPLHF. The CDR3 region has the DNA TGCGCCAGCAGCCTCGAAAGGGGGGGGGGAAATGGTTCACCCCTCCACTTT.

This clonotype has more than one count but fewer than ten. The DNA is omitted, as the CDR3 cannot be located on it reliably, and the CDR3 follows TCRdb's listing. The chain is built from TRBV21-1 and TRBJ2-7; the D call of TRBD2 is as the table states it, not checked on the DNA. TRBV21-1 is shown as a pseudogene. The CDR3 numbers 15 amino acids, ends counted. CDR3 sequence reads: CASSKVGGGTYEQYF.

The chain is built from TRBV2 and TRBJ1-4, with D unresolved. CDR3 length: 14 amino acids. The germline V gene has CDR1 SNHLY and CDR2 FYNNEI. V shed 7 bases and J shed 8 bases, with 17 bases lying between them. This CDR3 is CASNYGDLGEKLFF. CDR3 nucleotides: TGTGCCAGCAATTATGGCGACCTAGGGGAAAAACTGTTTTTT.

The CDR3 is CSASGESNQPQHF. The CDR3 coding sequence is TGCAGTGCTAGTGGGGAGAGCAATCAGCCCCAGCATTTT. The V and J genes are TRBV20-1 and TRBJ1-5; D is uncertain. Germline lookup yields CDR1 DFQATT and CDR2 SNEGSKA (reference sequence). This CDR3 has 13 amino acids. V was cut by 3 bases and J by 1 base, with 7 bases left in between.

In this sample, this clonotype turned up a few times. The rearrangement uses TRBV4-1 and TRBJ2-7, with 7 bases matching TRBD1. From germline, CDR1 is MGHRA and CDR2 YSYEKL. The CDR3 is 14 amino acids. Germline trimming cut 3 bases from V and 4 bases from J; bases unmatched to any gene: 6. CDR3 amino acids: CASSHSKTGYEQYF. For the CDR3, the DNA is TGCGCCAGCAGCCATTCCAAGACAGGGTACGAGCAGTACTTC.

In this sample, this clonotype turned up a few times. The chain joins TRBV5-1 to TRBJ1-5, with D unresolved. CDR3 length: 15 residues. Germline V gene data show CDR1 as SGHRS and CDR2 as YFSETQ. Trimming took 4 bases from V and 0 from J, leaving 11 bases between them. The CDR3 protein is CASSIGIFSNQPQHF. In DNA, the CDR3 is TGCGCCAGCAGCATCGGTATTTTTAGCAATCAGCCCCAGCATTTT.

The chain recombines TRBV4-2 with TRBJ2-1, with 10 nucleotides matching TRBD2. This CDR3 has 20 residues. Germline CDR1 reads LGHNA; CDR2 reads YNFKEQ. The ends lost 0 bases at V and 0 bases at J; junction bases unmatched: 11. CDR3 sequence (DNA): TGTGCCAGCAGCCAAGAAGCGGCTAGCGGGGGCCTGAGCTCCTACAATGAGCAGTTCTTC. Its translation: CASSQEAASGGLSSYNEQFF.

Many counts were recorded for this clonotype. J is TRBJ1-1 and V is TRBV9; 8 bases are shared with TRBD1. Germline V lookup: CDR1 SGDLS, CDR2 YYNGEE. Trimming at V came to 2 bases and at J to 3 bases, leaving 0 bases not matched to a gene. The CDR3 spans 13 residues. CDR3 in DNA: TGTGCCAGCAGCGTGGACAGGGACACTGAAGCTTTCTTT. As protein: CASSVDRDTEAFF.

Only a few counts were recorded for this clonotype. The gene calls are TRBV27 and TRBJ2-1, with 13 bases aligning to TRBD2. Germline-derived CDR1 and CDR2 are MNHEY and SMNVEV (reference sequence). V was pared by 2 bases and J by 9 bases, with 4 bases of the junction left unmatched. This CDR3 has 15 amino acids. Here the CDR3 DNA reads TGTGCCAGCAGTTTAACTAGCGGGAGGGCCGTTGAGCAGTTCTTC. Its translation: CASSLTSGRAVEQFF.

This clonotype occurred a few times. The genes are TRBV29-1 and TRBJ2-7; a weak D match, TRBD1 (7 bases). CDR3 size: 13 residues. Germline CDR1 reads SQVTM; CDR2 reads ANQGSEA. The V end was cut by 7 bases, the J end by 2 bases, with 15 bases between. The CDR3 coding sequence is TGCAGCGCCGGCCAGGGGGGAACCTACGAGCAGTACTTC. It translates to CSAGQGGTYEQYF.

This clonotype came up a few times. In nucleotides, the CDR3 is TGTGCCAGCAGGGCGGGAGGAGGAGGCAATCAGCCCCAGCATTTT. The encoded protein is CASRAGGGGNQPQHF. The chain employs TRBV12-3 or TRBV12-4 and TRBJ1-5, with D uncertain. CDR3 size: 15 residues. The V and J ends lost 6 bases and 2 bases respectively, with 14 bases between them.